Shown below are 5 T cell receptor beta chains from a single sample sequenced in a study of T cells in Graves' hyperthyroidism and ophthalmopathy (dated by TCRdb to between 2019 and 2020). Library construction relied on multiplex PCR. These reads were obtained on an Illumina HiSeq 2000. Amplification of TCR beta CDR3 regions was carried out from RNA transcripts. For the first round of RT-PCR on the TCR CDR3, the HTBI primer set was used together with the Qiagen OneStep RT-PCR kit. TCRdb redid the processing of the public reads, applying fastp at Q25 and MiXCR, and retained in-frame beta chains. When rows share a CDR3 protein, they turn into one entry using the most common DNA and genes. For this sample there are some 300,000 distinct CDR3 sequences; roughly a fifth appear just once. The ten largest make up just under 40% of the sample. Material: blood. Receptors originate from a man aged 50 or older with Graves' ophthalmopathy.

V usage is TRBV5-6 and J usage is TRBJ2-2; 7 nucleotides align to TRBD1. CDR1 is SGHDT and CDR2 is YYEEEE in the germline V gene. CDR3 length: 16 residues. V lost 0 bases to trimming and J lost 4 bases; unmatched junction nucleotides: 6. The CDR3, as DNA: TGTGCCAGCAGCTTGGTCGGCAGGGGGAGCACCGGGGAGCTGTTTTTT. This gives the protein CASSLVGRGSTGELFF. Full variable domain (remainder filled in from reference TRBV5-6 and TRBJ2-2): DAGVTQSPTHLIKTRGQQVTLRCSPKSGHDTVSWYQQALGQGPQFIFQYYEEEERQRGNFPDRFSGHQFPNYSSELNVNALLLGDSALYLCASSLVGRGSTGELFFGEGSRLTVL.

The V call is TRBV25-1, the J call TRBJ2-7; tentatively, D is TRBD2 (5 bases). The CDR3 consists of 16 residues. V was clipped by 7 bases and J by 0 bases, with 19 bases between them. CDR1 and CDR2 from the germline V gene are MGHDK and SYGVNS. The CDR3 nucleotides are TGTGCCAGCACCGAGGGAAGCGGAAGGAGCTCCTACGAGCAGTACTTC. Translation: CASTEGSGRSSYEQYF.

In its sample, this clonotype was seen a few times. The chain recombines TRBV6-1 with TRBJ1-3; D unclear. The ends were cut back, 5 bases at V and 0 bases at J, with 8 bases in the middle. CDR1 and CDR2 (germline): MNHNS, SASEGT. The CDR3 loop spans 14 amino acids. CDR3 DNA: TGTGCCAGCAGTTCCGACAACTCTGGAAACACCATATATTTT. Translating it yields CASSSDNSGNTIYF.

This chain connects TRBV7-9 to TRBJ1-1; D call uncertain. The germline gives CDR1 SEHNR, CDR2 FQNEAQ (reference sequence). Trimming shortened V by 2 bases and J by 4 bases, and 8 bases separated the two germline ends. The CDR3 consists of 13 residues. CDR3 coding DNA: TGTGCCAGCAGCTTACTTCAGGCCACTGAAGCTTTCTTT. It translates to CASSLLQATEAFF. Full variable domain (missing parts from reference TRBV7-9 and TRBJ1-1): DTGVSQNPRHKITKRGQNVTFRCDPISEHNRLYWYRQTLGQGPEFLTYFQNEAQLEKSRLLSDRFSAERPKGSFSTLEIQRTEQGDSAMYLCASSLLQATEAFFGQGTRLTVV.

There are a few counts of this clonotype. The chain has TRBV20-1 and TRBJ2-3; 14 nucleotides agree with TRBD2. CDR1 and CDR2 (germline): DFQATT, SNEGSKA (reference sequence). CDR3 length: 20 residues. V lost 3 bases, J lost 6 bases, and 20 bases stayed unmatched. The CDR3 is CSASEPGTSGSETLTDTQYF. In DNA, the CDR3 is TGCAGTGCTAGTGAGCCCGGGACTAGCGGGAGCGAGACCCTCACGGATACGCAGTATTTT.